The entry that follows covers one T cell receptor (beta chain) sequence. Its cognate antigen is unknown. The source of the sample is a study of T cells in Graves' hyperthyroidism and ophthalmopathy. Exclusion of a patient resulted from uncontrolled infection, other autoimmune disease, pregnancy or lactation. Regions amplified from RNA transcripts were the TCR beta CDR3 regions. An initial round of RT-PCR targeting the TCR CDR3 relied on the HTBI primer set. TCRdb re-called the multiplex PCR reads through MiXCR, storing one row per CDR3 protein. The table shows 300,000 to 400,000 distinct CDR3 sequences, with less than 20% occurring only once. Whole-study results and caveats: Blood held most thyroid clonotypes expanded above 0.001 frequency.

Trimming cost V 4 bases and J 1 base; bases outside gene matches: 7. The CDR3 is 16 amino acids. Germline V gives CDR1 LNHDA, CDR2 SQIVND (reference sequence). The origin of this receptor is a man aged 18 to 30 with Graves' ophthalmopathy. This chain connects TRBV19 to TRBJ2-4; 7 nucleotides line up with TRBD1. The sample taken for sequencing was blood. This chain's CDR3 is CASSTGGEGAKNIQYF. CDR3 DNA sequence: TGTGCCAGTAGTACAGGGGGTGAAGGGGCCAAAAACATTCAGTACTTC.